Sequencing of this TCR beta chain was carried out in a study of blood T cell repertoires in COVID-19. Study-level information: PBMCs, B-cell-depleted T cells, or T cells were the source of the cDNA or gDNA that made up the material.

Only in-frame clones appear in the TCRdb table, and some are missing; sequencing was by immunoSEQ multiplex PCR. The table has 100,000 to 150,000 clones, more than 80% seen once. Trimming at V came to 4 bases and at J to 15 bases, leaving 9 bases not matched to a gene. The CDR3 has 12 residues. Germline assignment: CDR1 MNHEY and CDR2 SVGEGT. Recruited during active infection, patients (from Seattle) were subsequently followed longitudinally. The genes are TRBV6-2 or TRBV6-3 and TRBJ2-1; 7 nucleotides match TRBD2. The TCR comes from a woman older than 75 with COVID-19, enrolled during active disease. What was sequenced was peripheral blood. CDR3 in amino acids: CASSSLAGAPFF. The CDR3 bases are TGTGCCAGCAGTTCCCTGGCGGGAGCCCCGTTCTTC.